These 18 T cell receptor beta chains originate from one sample sequenced in a study of T-cell reconstitution after alpha-beta-depleted transplantation in children. No antigen has been assigned to these receptors. Study outcomes and limitations: Most T-cell counts and diversity one year after the transplant came from T cells that were newly produced.

Unique molecular identifiers were incorporated into the prepared TCRbeta library. TCRdb passed the PCR reads through MiXCR, listing each CDR3 protein once. The data hold some 300,000 distinct CDR3 sequences, with around 7.3% observed a single time. The sequenced sample was peripheral blood, obtained 360 days after TCRalphabeta/CD19-depleted stem cell transplant. Source of these receptors: a female patient aged 2 to 10 who had a stem cell transplant for Fanconi anemia, so the T cells may come from the graft donor.

This clonotype appeared a few times. The chain is built from TRBV5-6 and TRBJ2-7, with a tentative D call TRBD2 (6 bases). The V gene lost 0 bases and the J gene lost 3 bases, with 13 bases spanning the gap. Germline V gene data show CDR1 as SGHDT and CDR2 as YYEEEE. The CDR3 has 15 amino acids. CDR3 sequence: CASSLVGGPGYEQYF. The CDR3 nucleotides read TGTGCCAGCAGCTTGGTGGGGGGTCCCGGCTACGAGCAGTACTTC.

This clonotype was seen ten or more times. V gene TRBV6-5 combines with J gene TRBJ2-5, with 11 bases aligning to TRBD2. The CDR3 contains 16 residues. Per the germline V gene, CDR1 is MNHEY and CDR2 is SVGAGI. The trim removed 6 bases at V and 2 bases at J, leaving 8 bases unmatched. The CDR3 spells CASSRRTSGPQETQYF. The CDR3 DNA follows: TGTGCCAGCAGCCGACGGACTAGCGGGCCTCAAGAGACCCAGTACTTC.

This clonotype turned up a few times. The genes are TRBV5-5 and TRBJ1-6; TRBD1 might be the D (5 bases). The ends were cut back, 1 base at V and 8 bases at J, with 16 bases in the middle. Per germline, CDR1 SGHKS and CDR2 YYEKEE (reference sequence). This CDR3 contains 16 residues. The CDR3 loop reads CASSLWGDLGDSPLHF. In DNA, the CDR3 is TGTGCCAGCAGCTTGTGGGGGGACTTGGGGGATTCACCCCTCCACTTT.

In this sample, this clonotype turned up many times. The chain recombines TRBV30 with TRBJ2-6; D unresolved. Per the germline V gene, CDR1 is GTSNPN and CDR2 is SVGIG (reference sequence). The V end lost 2 bases, the J end lost 1 base, and 3 bases lay between the germline ends. There are 13 residues in the CDR3. DNA for the CDR3: TGTGCCTGGAGTCGTTCTGGGGCCAACGTCCTGACTTTC. Amino acids: CAWSRSGANVLTF. The variable domain in full, completed from reference TRBV30 and TRBJ2-6, reads SQTIHQWPATLVQPVGSPLSLECTVEGTSNPNLYWYRQAAGRGLQLLFYSVGIGQISSEVPQNLSASRPQDRQFILSSKKLLLSDSGFYLCAWSRSGANVLTFGAGSRLTVL.

V and J are TRBV24-1 and TRBJ2-7, with 7 positions matching TRBD1. The germline V gene has CDR1 KGHDR and CDR2 SFDVKD. The trim removed 8 bases at V and 4 bases at J, leaving 10 bases unmatched. CDR3 length: 14 amino acids. CDR3 sequence: CATNCRGIEYEQYF. The DNA of the CDR3 is TGTGCCACCAACTGCAGGGGGATTGAATACGAGCAGTACTTC.

This clonotype has at least ten counts. J is TRBJ2-5 and V is TRBV5-1; D could derive from TRBD1 or TRBD2 (6 bases each). The CDR3 totals 14 residues. Trimming took off 0 bases at V and 5 bases at J, with 11 bases between the two ends. CDR1 and CDR2 from the germline V gene are SGHRS and YFSETQ. For the CDR3, the DNA is TGCGCCAGCAGCTTGGTAACAGGGAGGGAGACCCAGTACTTC. Its translation: CASSLVTGRETQYF. The full variable domain, completed using reference TRBV5-1 and TRBJ2-5, is KAGVTQTPRYLIKTRGQQVTLSCSPISGHRSVSWYQQTPGQGLQFLFEYFSETQRNKGNFPGRFSGRQFSNSRSEMNVSTLELGDSALYLCASSLVTGRETQYFGPGTRLLVL.

This clonotype was counted at least ten times. CDR3 sequence (DNA): TGCGCCAGCAGCCAAGTGTCGGGAGGGGGCGGACTATATTCCTACGAGCAGTACTTC. Translated: CASSQVSGGGGLYSYEQYF. The genes are TRBV4-1 and TRBJ2-7; D may be TRBD2 (8 bases). Germline V gene sequence: CDR1 MGHRA, CDR2 YSYEKL. The CDR3 contains 19 residues. V lost 1 base and J lost 1, with 23 bases in between.

The V and J genes are TRBV6-5 and TRBJ2-2, with 9 bases matching TRBD2. The CDR3 is made up of 18 amino acids. Germline CDR1 and CDR2: MNHEY and SVGAGI. J gave up 1 base and V 1 base, and 7 bases lay outside the gene matches. The CDR3 region is CASSYFFGSGGNTGELFF. The CDR3 nucleotides are TGTGCCAGCAGTTACTTTTTCGGTAGCGGGGGGAACACCGGGGAGCTGTTTTTT.

This clonotype was counted at least ten times. CDR3 loop: CATSDFKRGYTDTQYF. DNA of the CDR3: TGTGCCACCAGTGATTTTAAACGGGGATACACAGATACGCAGTATTTT. V is TRBV24-1 and J is TRBJ2-3; D perhaps matches TRBD2 (5 bases). The CDR3 length is 16 residues. Germline CDR1 reads KGHDR; CDR2 reads SFDVKD. V was clipped by 1 base and J by 2 bases, with 12 bases between them.

This clonotype occurred many times. The chain uses TRBV29-1 and TRBJ2-5; the D is unclear. Trimming cost V 5 bases and J 0 bases, with 13 bases left between them. This CDR3 contains 14 residues. The germline V gene has CDR1 SQVTM and CDR2 ANQGSEA. Here the CDR3 DNA reads TGCAGCGTTCGAAATATCGGGTACCAAGAGACCCAGTACTTC. Translation gives CSVRNIGYQETQYF.

This clonotype was picked up a small number of times. The chain has TRBV5-1 and TRBJ2-6; tentatively, D is TRBD1 (6 bases). This CDR3 is 16 amino acids long. With 4 bases removed from V and 0 bases from J, the gap between germline ends came to 11 bases. CDR1 and CDR2 from the germline V gene are SGHRS and YFSETQ. Here the CDR3 reads CASSPLDSSGANVLTF. The CDR3 coding sequence is TGCGCCAGCAGCCCCCTGGACAGCTCTGGGGCCAACGTCCTGACTTTC.

The chain combines TRBV11-1 with TRBJ2-3; TRBD2 aligns across 9 bases. There are 16 residues in the CDR3. Trimming removed 4 bases from V and 1 base from J; junction bases left unmatched: 6. Germline V gene sequence: CDR1 SGHAT, CDR2 FQDESV (reference sequence). CDR3 sequence (DNA): TGTGCCAGCAGCTCCCGGACTAGCGACGGCACAGATACGCAGTATTTT. It specifies CASSSRTSDGTDTQYF.

This clonotype was observed many times. The chain employs TRBV5-1 and TRBJ1-5; D is perhaps TRBD1 (5 bases). Trimming took 4 bases from V and 2 from J, leaving 13 bases between them. CDR3 length equals 15 residues. Germline assignment: CDR1 SGHRS and CDR2 YFSETQ. CDR3 DNA: TGCGCCAGCAGCCCCGTAGGGGACCGCAATCAGCCCCAGCATTTT. This translates into CASSPVGDRNQPQHF.

The chain is built from TRBV20-1 and TRBJ2-1, with 15 bases that match TRBD2. Germline trimming cut 3 bases from V and 10 bases from J; bases unmatched to any gene: 7. This CDR3 spans 15 amino acids. CDR1 and CDR2 from the germline V gene are DFQATT and SNEGSKA (reference sequence). CDR3 nucleotides: TGCAGTGCTAGGGCCGGGACTAGCGGGAGGCCGGAGCAGTTCTTC. It encodes CSARAGTSGRPEQFF.

This clonotype was seen a handful of times. The CDR3 protein is CASSLAGTAYTEAFF. CDR3 nucleotide sequence: TGTGCCAGCAGCTTAGCAGGGACAGCATACACTGAAGCTTTCTTT. The chain is built from TRBV7-2 and TRBJ1-1, with 7 bases aligning to TRBD1. The CDR3 length is 15 residues. V dropped 0 bases and J dropped 3; count of bases not matched to a gene: 4. Germline V CDR1 and CDR2: SGHTA, FQGNSA. Supplemented by reference TRBV7-2 and TRBJ1-1, the full variable domain reads GAGVSQSPSNKVTEKGKDVELRCDPISGHTALYWYRQSLGQGLEFLIYFQGNSAPDKSGLPSDRFSAERTGGSVSTLTIQRTQQEDSAVYLCASSLAGTAYTEAFFGQGTRLTVV.

Written as DNA, the CDR3 is TGCGCCAGCAGCTTGGAAGCGGGGAAGGGCGAGCAGTACTTC. Protein product: CASSLEAGKGEQYF. The genes are TRBV5-1 and TRBJ2-7; 7 bases are a match to TRBD2. The CDR3 is made up of 14 amino acids. The V and J ends lost 0 bases and 6 bases, in that order; junction bases with no gene match: 6. Germline V gives CDR1 SGHRS, CDR2 YFSETQ.

This clonotype was detected ten times or more. This chain uses TRBV20-1 with TRBJ2-1; 9 nucleotides match TRBD2. Germline CDR1 is DFQATT and CDR2 is SNEGSKA (reference sequence). This CDR3 is built from 12 residues. In nucleotides, the CDR3 is TGCAGATTCAGCGGGGGGTACAATGAGCAGTTCTTC. Translation gives CRFSGGYNEQFF.

The rearrangement uses TRBV24-1 and TRBJ2-2; maybe TRBD1 (6 bases). CDR1 is KGHDR and CDR2 is SFDVKD in the germline V gene. V gave up 4 bases and J gave up 1 base, with 12 bases separating them. This CDR3 spans 16 amino acids. CDR3 sequence: CATSEYTGQNTGELFF. CDR3 nucleotide sequence: TGTGCCACCAGTGAGTATACGGGACAGAACACCGGGGAGCTGTTTTTT.